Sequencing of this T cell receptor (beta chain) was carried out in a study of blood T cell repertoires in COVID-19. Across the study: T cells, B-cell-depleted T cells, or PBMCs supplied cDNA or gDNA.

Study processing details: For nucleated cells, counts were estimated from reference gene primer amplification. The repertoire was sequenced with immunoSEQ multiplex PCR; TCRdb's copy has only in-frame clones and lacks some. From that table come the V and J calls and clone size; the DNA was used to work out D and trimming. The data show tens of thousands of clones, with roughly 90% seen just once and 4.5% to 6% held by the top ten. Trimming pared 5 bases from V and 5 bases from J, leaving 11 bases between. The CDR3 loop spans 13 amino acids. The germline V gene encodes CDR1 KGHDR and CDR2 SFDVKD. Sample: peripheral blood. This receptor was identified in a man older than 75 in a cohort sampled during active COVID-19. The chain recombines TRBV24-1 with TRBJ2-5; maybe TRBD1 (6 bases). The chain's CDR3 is CATSGTGSETQYF. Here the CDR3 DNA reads TGTGCCACCAGTGGCACAGGGTCCGAGACCCAGTACTTC.